Shown below are 24 T cell receptor beta chains from a single sample sequenced in a study of blood T cell repertoires in COVID-19. The repertoire was sequenced with immunoSEQ multiplex PCR; TCRdb's copy has only in-frame clones and lacks some. The sample holds about 380,000 clones, around 90% seen once. The sequencing input was PBMCs or T cells enriched from blood (not recorded which). These receptors were taken from a woman aged 18-29 years who had recovered from COVID-19.

The DNA of the CDR3 is TGTGCCAGCAGCCCAAGGGGCTCTTCACCCCTCCACTTT. Translation gives CASSPRGSSPLHF. This chain uses TRBV28 with TRBJ1-6, with TRBD1 as a possible D gene (5 bases). Germline values: CDR1 MDHEN, CDR2 SYDVKM. Trimming took 6 bases from V and 9 from J, leaving 12 bases between them. The CDR3 covers 13 residues.

The chain recombines TRBV28 with TRBJ1-4; the D is unclear. Per the germline V gene, CDR1 is MDHEN and CDR2 is SYDVKM. V dropped 3 bases and J dropped 0 bases, with 5 bases sitting between them. The CDR3 covers 14 residues. As DNA, the CDR3 is TGTGCCAGCAGTTTTCGAGCAACTAATGAAAAACTGTTTTTT. As protein: CASSFRATNEKLFF.

The chain recombines TRBV5-4 with TRBJ2-1; 12 nucleotides align to TRBD1. CDR3 length: 15 amino acids. Germline trimming cut 3 bases from V and 6 bases from J; bases unmatched to any gene: 4. Germline V gene lookup returns CDR1 SGHNT and CDR2 YYREEE (reference sequence). CDR3 loop: CASSWGQGAGNEQFF. In nucleotides, the CDR3 is TGTGCCAGCAGCTGGGGACAGGGGGCAGGCAATGAGCAGTTCTTC.

The chain employs TRBV24-1 and TRBJ2-5; D possibly corresponds to TRBD1 (5 bases). V lost 3 bases and J lost 5, with 15 bases in between. CDR1 and CDR2 from the germline V gene are KGHDR and SFDVKD. The CDR3 has 15 residues. The CDR3, as DNA: TGTGCCACCAGTGATCCCAGGGCTGTCGGTGAGACCCAGTACTTC. Protein product: CATSDPRAVGETQYF.

The chain uses TRBV28 and TRBJ1-3, with a possible D match to TRBD1 (6 bases). This CDR3 is 15 amino acids long. CDR1 and CDR2 from the germline V gene are MDHEN and SYDVKM. The V gene lost 4 bases and the J gene lost 2 bases, with 12 bases spanning the gap. CDR3 loop: CASSSQGKAGNTIYF. The CDR3 nucleotides are TGTGCCAGCAGTTCACAGGGTAAGGCTGGAAACACCATATATTTT.

The chain links TRBV30 to TRBJ2-4; the D gene is possibly TRBD2 (5 bases). This CDR3 contains 15 residues. V was pared by 2 bases and J by 6 bases, with 17 bases between. Germline V lookup: CDR1 GTSNPN, CDR2 SVGIG (reference sequence). CDR3 in amino acids: CAWSLTTGIGNIQYF. CDR3 coding DNA: TGTGCCTGGAGTCTCACTACCGGGATTGGAAACATTCAGTACTTC.

The chain recombines TRBV4-3 with TRBJ1-6; no firm D call. CDR1 LGHNA and CDR2 YSLEER come from the germline V gene. Deletions cut 2 bases from V and 6 bases from J, with 14 bases between. This CDR3 spans 16 amino acids. CDR3 sequence reads: CASSQKAGAGNSPLHF. In nucleotides, the CDR3 is TGCGCCAGCAGCCAAAAGGCGGGCGCGGGTAATTCACCCCTCCACTTT.

This sequence joins TRBV29-1 and TRBJ2-7, with a weak D call TRBD1 (5 bases). The CDR3 has 12 amino acids. Germline loops: CDR1 SQVTM, CDR2 ANQGSEA. Between the trimmed V and J ends, which lost 6 bases and 5 bases, there was a span of 14 bases. CDR3 region: CSVATQGHEQYF. The CDR3 coding sequence is TGCAGCGTCGCAACTCAGGGCCACGAGCAGTACTTC.

The chain couples TRBV4-1 to TRBJ1-2; D ambiguous. Germline assignment: CDR1 MGHRA and CDR2 YSYEKL. The V end lost 0 bases, the J end lost 4 bases, and 12 bases lay between the germline ends. CDR3 length: 15 residues. The CDR3 loop reads CASSQDGHLLYGYTF. CDR3 DNA: TGCGCCAGCAGCCAAGATGGGCACCTCCTCTATGGCTACACCTTC.

The chain is built from TRBV7-2 and TRBJ1-2; 10 bases match TRBD1. The CDR3 spans 16 residues. V shed 1 base, J shed 5 bases, and the junction held 7 bases outside the gene matches. From germline, CDR1 is SGHTA and CDR2 FQGNSA. CDR3 nucleotides: TGTGCCAGCAGCTTAGTTGTGCGGACAGGGGGATATGGCTACACCTTC. Residues: CASSLVVRTGGYGYTF. Using reference TRBV7-2 and TRBJ1-2 for the parts outside the CDR3, the full variable domain is GAGVSQSPSNKVTEKGKDVELRCDPISGHTALYWYRQSLGQGLEFLIYFQGNSAPDKSGLPSDRFSAERTGGSVSTLTIQRTQQEDSAVYLCASSLVVRTGGYGYTFGSGTRLTVV.

The chain uses TRBV30 and TRBJ2-7, with D perhaps matching TRBD1 (8 bases). This CDR3 comprises 17 residues. Trimming left V 2 bases short and J 7 bases short, with 27 bases between. CDR1 and CDR2 from the germline V gene are GTSNPN and SVGIG (reference sequence). CDR3 sequence (DNA): TGTGCCTGGAGTCCCCAAGGGAGGGGCAGGGGGCTTAAGGAGCAGTACTTC. This encodes CAWSPQGRGRGLKEQYF.

This clone was found a few times. CDR3 DNA: TGTGCCAGCAGCCAAGGACAGGCAAATCAGCCCCAGCATTTT. It yields the protein CASSQGQANQPQHF. The chain employs TRBV3-1 (or the pseudogene TRBV3-2) and TRBJ1-5; tentatively, D is TRBD1 (6 bases). From germline, CDR1 is LGHDT and CDR2 YNNKEL (reference sequence). This CDR3 is built from 14 residues. V lost 1 base to trimming and J lost 4 bases, with 8 bases between them.

The V gene is TRBV7-3, the J gene TRBJ2-5, with 8 nucleotides matching TRBD2. The germline CDR1 and CDR2 sequences are SGHTA and FQGTGA. The trim removed 5 bases at V and 2 bases at J, leaving 7 bases unmatched. This CDR3 is built from 15 residues. As DNA, the CDR3 is TGTGCCAGCAGCCCGGGAGGGGACTCTCAAGAGACCCAGTACTTC. Residues: CASSPGGDSQETQYF.

The V call is TRBV5-1, the J call TRBJ1-5; a weak D match, TRBD1 (5 bases). CDR1 and CDR2 from the germline V gene are SGHRS and YFSETQ. Trimming removed 4 bases from V and 8 bases from J, with 16 bases in between. The length of the CDR3 is 14 residues. As DNA, the CDR3 is TGCGCCAGCAGCCCCGGGGGGGTGGGTGAGCCCCAGCATTTT. Protein: CASSPGGVGEPQHF.

J is TRBJ2-7 and V is TRBV6-5, with a possible D match to TRBD1 (5 bases). With 4 bases removed from V and 0 bases from J, the gap between germline ends came to 10 bases. The CDR3 is 14 amino acids. Germline-derived CDR1 and CDR2 are MNHEY and SVGAGI. The CDR3 DNA reads as TGTGCCAGCAGTTCCGGCGGACACTCCTACGAGCAGTACTTC. Translation gives CASSSGGHSYEQYF.

This rearrangement joins TRBV7-9 to TRBJ1-1; 8 bases match TRBD1. The CDR3 loop spans 16 amino acids. V lost 1 base to trimming and J lost 1 base; unmatched junction nucleotides: 5. The germline V gene encodes CDR1 SEHNR and CDR2 FQNEAQ (reference sequence). The CDR3 loop reads CASSLVTGQGNTEAFF. The CDR3, as DNA: TGTGCCAGCAGCTTAGTTACCGGACAGGGGAACACTGAAGCTTTCTTT.

This clone was picked up a small number of times. The genes are TRBV6-5 and TRBJ1-2; D not resolved. The CDR3 is 13 residues long. Trimming cost V 6 bases and J 8 bases, with 16 bases left between them. CDR1 and CDR2 from the germline V gene are MNHEY and SVGAGI. The CDR3 spells CASSLTRGFGYTF. The CDR3 DNA sequence: TGTGCCAGCAGCCTGACACGGGGATTCGGCTACACCTTC.

This clone was observed a single time. The chain recombines TRBV5-5 with TRBJ1-2; D unresolved. Germline-derived CDR1 and CDR2 are SGHKS and YYEKEE (reference sequence). The V gene lost 5 bases and the J gene lost 8 bases, with 22 bases spanning the gap. CDR3 length: 15 amino acids. The CDR3 sequence: CASRISVGRESGYTF. As DNA, the CDR3 is TGTGCCAGCAGGATCTCGGTAGGGAGGGAATCGGGCTACACCTTC.

This chain uses TRBV4-1 with TRBJ2-2; possible D gene TRBD1, 5 bases. The CDR3 runs 15 residues. Trimming cost V 0 bases and J 2 bases, with 7 bases left between them. Germline V gene lookup returns CDR1 MGHRA and CDR2 YSYEKL. CDR3 sequence reads: CASSQDQGNTGELFF. CDR3 coding DNA: TGCGCCAGCAGCCAAGATCAGGGTAACACCGGGGAGCTGTTTTTT.

This sequence joins TRBV7-2 and TRBJ1-2, with 7 bases lining up with TRBD1. The CDR3 has 14 amino acids. The trim removed 3 bases at V and 6 bases at J, leaving 7 bases unmatched. Germline lookup yields CDR1 SGHTA and CDR2 FQGNSA. As DNA, the CDR3 is TGTGCCAGCAGCTTCGATAAGGGGGCAAATGGCTACACCTTC. Amino acids: CASSFDKGANGYTF.

The gene calls are TRBV28 and TRBJ1-3; tentatively, D is TRBD1 (6 bases). Trimming took 8 bases from V and 4 from J, leaving 21 bases between them. CDR1 MDHEN and CDR2 SYDVKM come from the germline V gene. The CDR3 is 16 amino acids. The CDR3 DNA reads as TGTGCCAGCCATCTGCAGCGGGGGCGAAAAGGAAACACCATATATTTT. Encoded protein: CASHLQRGRKGNTIYF.

The genes are TRBV5-5 and TRBJ2-1, with 16 bases matching TRBD2. The CDR3 totals 15 residues. Germline V gene data show CDR1 as SGHKS and CDR2 as YYEKEE (reference sequence). V lost 3 bases, J lost 8 bases, and 2 bases stayed unmatched. The CDR3 sequence: CASSSGTSGGDEQFF. CDR3 sequence (DNA): TGTGCCAGCAGCTCCGGGACTAGCGGGGGGGATGAGCAGTTCTTC.

This clone has only one observation. The chain links TRBV5-1 to TRBJ1-1; TRBD1 matches at 8 bases. The CDR3 has 18 residues. Germline CDR1 reads SGHRS; CDR2 reads YFSETQ. V shed 4 bases and J 0 bases; nucleotides not matched to a gene: 14. CDR3 coding DNA: TGCGCCAGCAGCCCGGGCCCGGGACAGGTTTTTATGAACACTGAAGCTTTCTTT. This sequence encodes CASSPGPGQVFMNTEAFF.

The gene calls are TRBV10-3 and TRBJ1-5; 10 nucleotides agree with TRBD1. The CDR3 loop spans 13 amino acids. Per the germline V gene, CDR1 is ENHRY and CDR2 is SYGVKD. Losses at the gene ends were 6 bases for V and 7 bases for J; bases not matched to a gene: 3. The CDR3 DNA reads as TGTGCCATCAGAGGACAGGGGGAACAGCCCCAGCATTTT. Its translation: CAIRGQGEQPQHF.